This TCR beta chain was obtained from a study of graft-versus-host responses after intestinal transplantation. Whole-study context: Grafts were multivisceral, liver-intestinal, or isolated intestinal. Every recipient had anti-thymocyte globulin induction and 2 to 4 years of tacrolimus plus steroids.

Broader study findings: In recipient marrow, GvH clones were found, and some appeared first in ileum or blood. Some patients had graft-donor T cell macrochimerism. In their allografts, the ratios of graft-versus-host to host-versus-graft T cell clones were high.

The V segment lost 7 bases and the J segment 6 bases; nucleotides outside the gene matches: 9. The CDR3 totals 15 residues. Per germline, CDR1 MDHEN and CDR2 SYDVKM. Sequenced by immunoSEQ multiplex PCR; TCRdb stores in-frame clones only, minus some. The sample yields about 38,000 clones, 94% seen once. On this clone: The antigen remains unidentified.

This specimen was unstimulated CD4+ T cells sorted from spleen or lymph node cells, taken before transplant. The sequence came from a human donor who was the organ donor for an intestinal transplant. The chain joins TRBV28 to TRBJ1-4; 9 bases agree with TRBD1. For the CDR3, the DNA is TGTGCCAGCACCCCAAGTCGGGACAGGGATGAAAAACTGTTTTTT. Translation gives CASTPSRDRDEKLFF. The full variable domain, with the rest looked up from reference TRBV28 and TRBJ1-4, is DVKVTQSSRYLVKRTGEKVFLECVQDMDHENMFWYRQDPGLGLRLIYFSYDVKMKEKGDIPEGYSVSREKKERFSLILESASTNQTSMYLCASTPSRDRDEKLFFGSGTQLSVL.